The 10 T cell receptor beta chains below come from one sample, sequenced in a study of T cells after yellow fever vaccination. TCRdb independently ran MiXCR on the 5' RACE reads; one entry per CDR3 protein. This sample yields some 250,000 distinct CDR3 sequences, of which 3.6% are seen a single time; roughly a fifth belongs to the top ten. The sample consisted of PBMCs, taken 15 days after the yellow fever booster vaccination. The receptors were sampled from a man aged 18 to 35 who received the YFV17D yellow fever vaccine.

This clonotype was seen repeatedly, ten times or more. The chain carries TRBV6-2 or TRBV6-3 and TRBJ2-3, with D unresolved. The V gene lost 7 bases and the J gene lost 5 bases, with 19 bases spanning the gap. The CDR3 has 15 amino acids. Germline V gives CDR1 MNHEY, CDR2 SVGEGT. CDR3: CASTNGRIFGDTQYF. DNA of the CDR3: TGTGCCAGCACCAACGGGCGGATTTTCGGAGATACGCAGTATTTT.

This clonotype showed up many times. The gene calls are TRBV6-4 and TRBJ2-3; tentative D call: TRBD1 (5 bases). The germline CDR1 and CDR2 sequences are MRHNA and SNTAGT. This CDR3 is built from 14 residues. The V and J ends lost 6 bases and 2 bases respectively, with 12 bases between them. The CDR3 region is CASSPDSATDTQYF. In DNA, the CDR3 is TGTGCCAGCAGCCCCGACAGCGCCACAGATACGCAGTATTTT.

In this sample, this clonotype turned up many times. V is TRBV15 and J is TRBJ2-3; 8 nucleotides agree with TRBD2. Germline V lookup: CDR1 LNHNV, CDR2 YYDKDF (reference sequence). CDR3 length equals 15 residues. The V and J ends lost 3 bases and 6 bases, in that order; junction bases with no gene match: 8. CDR3 sequence: CATSSPIAGRDTQYF. Written as DNA, the CDR3 is TGTGCCACCAGCAGTCCGATAGCGGGGAGGGATACGCAGTATTTT.

This clonotype showed up many times. The CDR3 reads CASSYVGIQETQYF. Written as DNA, the CDR3 is TGTGCCAGCAGTTACGTGGGGATCCAAGAGACCCAGTACTTC. The chain links TRBV6-2 or TRBV6-3 to TRBJ2-5; D is ambiguous. Germline CDR1 and CDR2: MNHEY and SVGEGT. The CDR3 has 14 amino acids. The V end was cut by 2 bases, the J end by 1 base, with 8 bases between.

There are many counts of this clonotype. The chain joins TRBV25-1 to TRBJ2-2; D gene unclear. This CDR3 comprises 10 residues. Germline V gene lookup returns CDR1 MGHDK and CDR2 SYGVNS. V was clipped by 7 bases and J by 7 bases, with 4 bases between them. The CDR3 DNA reads TGTGCCAGCACGGGCGGGGAGCTGTTTTTT. Residues: CASTGGELFF.

In the case of this clonotype: A much larger clone differs from this one at a single base, so this may be a read error. The chain recombines TRBV10-3 with TRBJ2-5, with unresolved D. Germline V gene lookup returns CDR1 ENHRY and CDR2 SYGVKD. The CDR3 has 12 amino acids. V lost 6 bases and J lost 4, with 9 bases in between. The CDR3 spells CAIRQNLETQYF. The CDR3 nucleotides are TGTGCCATCAGACAGAACCTAGAGACCCAGTACTTC.

In this sample, this clonotype turned up many times. This chain joins TRBV7-2 and TRBJ2-2, with D uncertain. In germline, CDR1 is SGHTA, CDR2 FQGNSA. The germline V and J ends were trimmed by 0 bases and 3 bases, with 8 bases remaining between them. The CDR3 runs to 15 residues. DNA for the CDR3: TGTGCCAGCAGCTTAGCGGGAAGCCACACCGGGGAGCTGTTTTTT. It specifies CASSLAGSHTGELFF. The variable domain in full, completed from reference TRBV7-2 and TRBJ2-2, reads GAGVSQSPSNKVTEKGKDVELRCDPISGHTALYWYRQSLGQGLEFLIYFQGNSAPDKSGLPSDRFSAERTGGSVSTLTIQRTQQEDSAVYLCASSLAGSHTGELFFGEGSRLTVL.

This clonotype was found many times. The rearrangement links TRBV27 to TRBJ1-1, with D possibly matching TRBD1 (6 bases). CDR1 MNHEY and CDR2 SMNVEV come from the germline V gene (reference sequence). The CDR3 is 15 residues long. The ends were cut back, 0 bases at V and 1 base at J, with 9 bases in the middle. CDR3 coding DNA: TGTGCCAGCAGTTTATCTCCAGGGGCGAACACTGAAGCTTTCTTT. Protein product: CASSLSPGANTEAFF.

This clonotype came up many times. The rearrangement joins TRBV4-1 to TRBJ2-7; D unresolved. CDR1 and CDR2 (germline): MGHRA, YSYEKL. V was clipped by 4 bases and J by 5 bases, with 18 bases between them. This CDR3 has 15 residues. The CDR3 is CASSPDPSWINEQYF. The CDR3, as DNA: TGCGCCAGCAGCCCAGACCCAAGCTGGATCAACGAGCAGTACTTC.

This clonotype was observed at least ten times. V and J are TRBV12-3 or TRBV12-4 and TRBJ1-1; D may be TRBD1 (5 bases). V lost 0 bases and J lost 0, with 11 bases in between. The CDR3 runs 16 residues. In DNA form, the CDR3 reads TGTGCCAGCAGTTTAGCGGGGGGGATTTTGAACACTGAAGCTTTCTTT. Translating gives CASSLAGGILNTEAFF.